A single sample gave rise to the 20 T cell receptor beta chains below, sequenced in a study of cytomegalovirus exposure and HLA in healthy donors. The primer mix had 60 Vbeta and 13 Jbeta primers. TCRdb keeps only in-frame clones here, not all; method: immunoSEQ multiplex PCR. Of 75,000 to 95,000 clones in the sample, approximately 70% were seen once. The specimen was PBMCs. The source of these receptors is a man aged 45-65 years in good health and CMV-seronegative.

The V gene is TRBV7-9, the J gene TRBJ2-4, with 7 bases lining up with TRBD1. V gave up 5 bases and J gave up 3 bases; unmatched junction bases: 7. CDR3 length: 15 amino acids. Germline CDR1 is SEHNR and CDR2 is FQNEAQ (reference sequence). The CDR3 nucleotides read TGTGCCAGCAGCAAGACAGGGTTTAACAAAAACATTCAGTACTTC. Translated, it gives CASSKTGFNKNIQYF.

V is TRBV7-9 and J is TRBJ1-6; the match to TRBD1 covers 9 bases. CDR3 length equals 18 residues. Germline CDR1 reads SEHNR; CDR2 reads FQNEAQ (reference sequence). The J segment lost 1 base and the V segment lost 1 base, leaving 5 bases of the junction unmatched. CDR3 DNA sequence: TGTGCCAGCAGCTTAGAACAGGGGGCGGTTTCCTATAATTCACCCCTCCACTTT. It codes for CASSLEQGAVSYNSPLHF.

The genes are TRBV6-5 and TRBJ2-3, with no clear D. The CDR3 extends over 13 amino acids. V lost 7 bases, J lost 1 base, and 9 bases lay in between. Germline V CDR1 and CDR2: MNHEY, SVGAGI. CDR3 protein: CASNFAGTDTQYF. In DNA, the CDR3 is TGTGCCAGCAATTTTGCGGGCACAGATACGCAGTATTTT.

The J gene is TRBJ2-7, the V gene TRBV28; possible D gene TRBD1, 5 bases. Between the trimmed V and J ends, which lost 6 bases and 0 bases, there was a span of 9 bases. Per germline, CDR1 MDHEN and CDR2 SYDVKM. The CDR3 sequence is 13 residues long. The CDR3 sequence is CASSYRFSYEQYF. The CDR3 nucleotides read TGTGCCAGCAGCTACAGGTTCTCCTACGAGCAGTACTTC.

This clone showed up just a few times. The V call is TRBV15, the J call TRBJ2-5; D ambiguous. The V end was cut by 2 bases, the J end by 0 bases, with 7 bases between. The CDR3 totals 14 residues. Per the germline V gene, CDR1 is LNHNV and CDR2 is YYDKDF (reference sequence). CDR3 sequence reads: CATSRQRYQETQYF. Written as DNA, the CDR3 is TGTGCCACCAGCAGACAGAGGTACCAAGAGACCCAGTACTTC.

The chain joins TRBV5-1 to TRBJ1-5; D is ambiguous. The germline gives CDR1 SGHRS, CDR2 YFSETQ. The CDR3 runs to 14 residues. The V gene lost 0 bases and the J gene lost 5 bases, with 9 bases spanning the gap. The CDR3 bases are TGCGCCAGCAGCTTGGGGCAGGAAGATCAGCCCCAGCATTTT. Its protein is CASSLGQEDQPQHF.

This chain connects TRBV2 to TRBJ2-7, with 8 bases that match TRBD1. V was pared by 8 bases and J by 4 bases, with 10 bases of the junction left unmatched. Per germline, CDR1 SNHLY and CDR2 FYNNEI. The CDR3 covers 14 residues. This chain's CDR3 is CASLPRQGIYEQYF. Here the CDR3 DNA reads TGTGCCAGCCTCCCCCGACAGGGGATTTACGAGCAGTACTTC.

This chain links TRBV5-1 with TRBJ2-7, with 7 bases fitting TRBD2. The CDR3 covers 15 residues. Germline lookup yields CDR1 SGHRS and CDR2 YFSETQ. J was trimmed by 6 bases and V by 4 bases; bases with no gene match: 13. Here the CDR3 reads CASSSIAGQTGEQYF. The CDR3 region has the DNA TGCGCCAGCAGCAGTATAGCGGGCCAAACAGGCGAGCAGTACTTC. Variable domain in full (rest from reference TRBV5-1 and TRBJ2-7): KAGVTQTPRYLIKTRGQQVTLSCSPISGHRSVSWYQQTPGQGLQFLFEYFSETQRNKGNFPGRFSGRQFSNSRSEMNVSTLELGDSALYLCASSSIAGQTGEQYFGPGTRLTVT.

J is TRBJ1-4 and V is TRBV15; no firm D call. Germline V gene sequence: CDR1 LNHNV, CDR2 YYDKDF (reference sequence). V was pared by 1 base and J by 0 bases, with 9 bases between. The CDR3 runs to 16 residues. The CDR3 DNA is TGTGCCACCAGCAGAGTCTATGAGCCAACTAATGAAAAACTGTTTTTT. Its translation is CATSRVYEPTNEKLFF.

The rearrangement uses TRBV6-5 and TRBJ1-1; 7 nucleotides align to TRBD1. V lost 6 bases and J lost 5; bases outside the gene matches: 3. Germline V gives CDR1 MNHEY, CDR2 SVGAGI. The CDR3 loop spans 12 amino acids. The CDR3 DNA follows: TGTGCCAGCAGACGACAGGGAACTGAAGCTTTCTTT. It is translated as CASRRQGTEAFF.

As DNA, the CDR3 is TGTGCCAGCAGCTTAAGTGTGCAGGGTCCCTGGTTCTTC. It yields the protein CASSLSVQGPWFF. The chain has TRBV11-2 and TRBJ2-1, with D perhaps matching TRBD1 (5 bases). V was clipped by 2 bases and J by 15 bases, with 17 bases between them. Germline CDR1 reads SGHAT; CDR2 reads FQNNGV. The CDR3 is 13 amino acids.

The chain couples TRBV7-2 to TRBJ2-2, with TRBD2 identical over 12 bases. This CDR3 has 15 residues. Germline CDR1 reads SGHTA; CDR2 reads FQGNSA. V lost 5 bases, J lost 6 bases, and 4 bases stayed unmatched. CDR3 amino acids: CASSRTSGTAGELFF. CDR3 in DNA: TGTGCCAGCAGCCGGACTAGCGGGACCGCCGGGGAGCTGTTTTTT.

In DNA, the CDR3 is TGTGCCAGCAGCTTTGGTAACGGGGGGGTGGAGACCCAGTACTTC. Its protein product is CASSFGNGGVETQYF. V gene TRBV5-6 combines with J gene TRBJ2-5, with 8 bases matching TRBD2. Germline V gene lookup returns CDR1 SGHDT and CDR2 YYEEEE. The trim removed 2 bases at V and 5 bases at J, leaving 8 bases unmatched. The CDR3 has 15 residues.

V usage is TRBV2 and J usage is TRBJ2-5, with 7 bases that match TRBD2. The DNA end favors TRBJ2-7, so the J call may be wrong. The CDR3 has 14 amino acids. Germline V lookup: CDR1 SNHLY, CDR2 FYNNEI. The CDR3 sequence is CASRGLVPTSEQYF. CDR3 DNA sequence: TGTGCCAGCAGAGGACTAGTCCCTACTAGCGAGCAGTACTTC.

The chain links TRBV6-1 to TRBJ2-1, with D possibly TRBD1 on 6 matching bases. Germline values: CDR1 MNHNS, CDR2 SASEGT. This CDR3 comprises 13 residues. Trimming took 4 bases from V and 5 from J, leaving 9 bases between them. The CDR3: CASSAGHHNEQFF. The CDR3 bases are TGTGCCAGCAGTGCGGGACATCACAATGAGCAGTTCTTC.

This clone has just a few counts. The CDR3 loop is CASNSAGVGDTQYF. The DNA of the CDR3 is TGTGCCAGCAACTCCGCGGGAGTCGGAGATACGCAGTATTTT. The V call is TRBV7-2, the J call TRBJ2-3; 7 nucleotides match TRBD2. The CDR3 loop spans 14 amino acids. After removal of 7 bases from V and 5 bases from J, the junction contained 9 bases not matched to a gene. Germline V lookup: CDR1 SGHTA, CDR2 FQGNSA.

This chain joins TRBV15 and TRBJ2-7, with D unresolved. Germline CDR1 LNHNV, CDR2 YYDKDF (reference sequence). The CDR3 runs 13 residues. Trimming took off 1 base at V and 6 bases at J, with 10 bases between the two ends. CDR3 DNA: TGTGCCACCAGCAGAGTTTACCGGTCCGAGCAGTACTTC. It translates to CATSRVYRSEQYF.

This chain uses TRBV11-2 with TRBJ1-5; D uncertain. Deletions cut 1 base from V and 4 bases from J, with 8 bases between. Germline CDR1 and CDR2: SGHAT and FQNNGV. The CDR3 consists of 14 residues. The CDR3 loop is CASSLAGGNQPQHF. The CDR3 DNA sequence: TGTGCCAGCAGCTTAGCCGGCGGGAATCAGCCCCAGCATTTT.

The chain links TRBV21-1 to TRBJ2-2; TRBD2 was called by the table and not checked on the DNA. TRBV21-1 is an annotated pseudogene. The CDR3 contains 15 residues. CDR3 sequence reads: CASSRLAGDTGELFF. The CDR3 DNA is TGTGCCAGCAGTCGGCTAGCGGGAGACACCGGGGAGCTGTTTTTT.

The gene calls are TRBV6-4 and TRBJ2-3; 12 bases map to TRBD2. V was clipped by 6 bases and J by 4 bases; unmatched bases: 5. The CDR3 consists of 15 residues. Germline CDR1 and CDR2: MRHNA and SNTAGT. The CDR3 reads CASSALAGGPDTQYF. CDR3 coding DNA: TGTGCCAGCAGCGCCCTAGCGGGAGGGCCAGATACGCAGTATTTT.